This T cell receptor beta chain was identified in a study of cytomegalovirus exposure and HLA in healthy donors. Sequencing used immunoSEQ multiplex PCR; TCRdb keeps in-frame clones, though not all of them. This sample has roughly 110,000 clones, with approximately 90% found just once. Study results and caveats: In vitro confirmation showed a few CMV-associated chains to be CMV antigen specific.

In the case of this clone: Its target is unknown.

This sequence originates from a woman between 18 and 29 years old in good health and CMV-seropositive. The sample taken for sequencing was PBMCs.

CDR3 in DNA: TGTGCCAGTAGTCCCCAAAGGACTAGCGGGGGGATTGAAAGCTCCTACGAGCAGTACTTC. The encoded protein is CASSPQRTSGGIESSYEQYF. The chain carries TRBV19 and TRBJ2-7; TRBD2 matches at 14 bases. Unmatched junction bases numbered 15, after V lost 5 bases and J lost 0 bases. Germline V gene lookup returns CDR1 LNHDA and CDR2 SQIVND (reference sequence). This CDR3 comprises 20 residues.